This T cell receptor beta chain was captured in a study of siplizumab effects on memory and regulatory T cells. A remark on this clone: The target antigen is unknown.

Broader study findings: Significant reduction of alloreactive sequences traceable to unstimulated CD4+ memory cells was observed with siplizumab. Contribution to the alloresponse seemed major for naive T cells, which also seemed more diverse than memory cells.

In germline, CDR1 is LNHDA, CDR2 SQIVND (reference sequence). Deletions cut 0 bases from V and 1 base from J, with 11 bases between. The CDR3 has 16 residues. The assay covered roughly 97,000 TCR templates per sample. Here immunoSEQ multiplex PCR was the method, and the copy in TCRdb shows in-frame clones only, minus some. The sample yields 92,000 or so clones, 75% to 90% seen once. This chain links TRBV19 with TRBJ2-3; no reliable D call. Input material: CD4+ T cells sorted from blood. This receptor was obtained from a human donor in good health. DNA of the CDR3: TGTGCCAGTAGTATAGACCTCCAGAGACGCACAGATACGCAGTATTTT. Its translation: CASSIDLQRRTDTQYF.